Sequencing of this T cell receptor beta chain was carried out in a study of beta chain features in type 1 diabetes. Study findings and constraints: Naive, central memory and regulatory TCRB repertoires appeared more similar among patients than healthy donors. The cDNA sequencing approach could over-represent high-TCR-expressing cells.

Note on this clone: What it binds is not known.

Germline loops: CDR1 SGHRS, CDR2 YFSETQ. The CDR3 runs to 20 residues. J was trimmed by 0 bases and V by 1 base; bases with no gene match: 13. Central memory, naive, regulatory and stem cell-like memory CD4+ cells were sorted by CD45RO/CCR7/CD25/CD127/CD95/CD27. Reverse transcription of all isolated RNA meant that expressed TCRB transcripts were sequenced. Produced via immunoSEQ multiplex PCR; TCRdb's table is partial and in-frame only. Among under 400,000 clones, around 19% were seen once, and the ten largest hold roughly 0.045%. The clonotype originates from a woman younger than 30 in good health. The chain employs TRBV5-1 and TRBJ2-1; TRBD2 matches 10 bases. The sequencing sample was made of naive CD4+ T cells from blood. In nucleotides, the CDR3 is TGCGCCAGCAGCTTGAGGTCTAGCGGGAGCCCCTCCATCTCCTACAATGAGCAGTTCTTC. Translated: CASSLRSSGSPSISYNEQFF.